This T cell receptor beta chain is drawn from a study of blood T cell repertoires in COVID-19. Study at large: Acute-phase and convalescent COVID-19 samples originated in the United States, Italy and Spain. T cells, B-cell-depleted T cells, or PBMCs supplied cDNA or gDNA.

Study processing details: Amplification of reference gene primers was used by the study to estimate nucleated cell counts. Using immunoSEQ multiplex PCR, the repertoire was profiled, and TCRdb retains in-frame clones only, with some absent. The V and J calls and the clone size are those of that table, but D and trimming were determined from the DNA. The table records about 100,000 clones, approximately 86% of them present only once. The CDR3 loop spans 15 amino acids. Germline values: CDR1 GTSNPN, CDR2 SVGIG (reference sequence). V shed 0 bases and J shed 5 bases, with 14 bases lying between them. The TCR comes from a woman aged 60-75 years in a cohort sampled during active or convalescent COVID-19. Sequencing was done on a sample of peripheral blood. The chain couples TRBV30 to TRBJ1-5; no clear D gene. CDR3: CAWSVGLPGDQPQHF. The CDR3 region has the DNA TGTGCCTGGAGTGTTGGACTCCCTGGGGATCAGCCCCAGCATTTT. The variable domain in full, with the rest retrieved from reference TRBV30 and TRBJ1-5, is SQTIHQWPATLVQPVGSPLSLECTVEGTSNPNLYWYRQAAGRGLQLLFYSVGIGQISSEVPQNLSASRPQDRQFILSSKKLLLSDSGFYLCAWSVGLPGDQPQHFGDGTRLSIL.